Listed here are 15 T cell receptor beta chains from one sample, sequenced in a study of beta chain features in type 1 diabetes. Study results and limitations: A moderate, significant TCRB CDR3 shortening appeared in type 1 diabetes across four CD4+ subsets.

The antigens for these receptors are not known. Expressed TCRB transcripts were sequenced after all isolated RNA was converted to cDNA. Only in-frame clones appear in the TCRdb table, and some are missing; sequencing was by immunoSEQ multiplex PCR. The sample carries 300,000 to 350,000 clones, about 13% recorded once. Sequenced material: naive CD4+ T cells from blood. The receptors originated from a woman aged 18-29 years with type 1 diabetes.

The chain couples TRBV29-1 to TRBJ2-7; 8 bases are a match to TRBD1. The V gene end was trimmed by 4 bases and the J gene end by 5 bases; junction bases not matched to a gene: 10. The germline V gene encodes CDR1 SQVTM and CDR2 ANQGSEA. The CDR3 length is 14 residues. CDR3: CSVARTGRLHEQYF. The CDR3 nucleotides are TGCAGCGTTGCCCGGACAGGGCGGCTCCACGAGCAGTACTTC.

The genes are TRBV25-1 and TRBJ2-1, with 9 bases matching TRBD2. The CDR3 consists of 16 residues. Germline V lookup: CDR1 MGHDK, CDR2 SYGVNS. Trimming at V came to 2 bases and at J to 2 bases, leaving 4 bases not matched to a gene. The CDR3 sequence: CASSEPGLATYNEQFF. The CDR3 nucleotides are TGTGCCAGCAGTGAACCCGGACTAGCGACCTACAATGAGCAGTTCTTC.

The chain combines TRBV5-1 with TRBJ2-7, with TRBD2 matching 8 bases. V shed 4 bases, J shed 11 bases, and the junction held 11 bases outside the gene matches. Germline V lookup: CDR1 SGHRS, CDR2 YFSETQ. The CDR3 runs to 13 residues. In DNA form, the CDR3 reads TGCGCCAGCAGCCCCGCGGGGGGACCGCCTGAGTACTTC. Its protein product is CASSPAGGPPEYF.

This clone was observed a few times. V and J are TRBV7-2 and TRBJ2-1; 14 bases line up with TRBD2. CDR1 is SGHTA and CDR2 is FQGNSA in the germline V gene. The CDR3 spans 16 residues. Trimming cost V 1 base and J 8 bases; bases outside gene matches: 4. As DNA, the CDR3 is TGTGCCAGCAGCTTAGTAGGGACTAGCGGGAGAGATGAGCAGTTCTTC. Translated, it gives CASSLVGTSGRDEQFF.

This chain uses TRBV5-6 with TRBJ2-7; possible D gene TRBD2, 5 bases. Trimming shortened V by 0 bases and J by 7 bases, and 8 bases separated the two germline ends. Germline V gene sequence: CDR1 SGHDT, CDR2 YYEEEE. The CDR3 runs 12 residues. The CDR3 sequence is CASSLVSGEQYV. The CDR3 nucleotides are TGTGCCAGCAGCTTGGTGTCGGGAGAGCAGTACGTC.

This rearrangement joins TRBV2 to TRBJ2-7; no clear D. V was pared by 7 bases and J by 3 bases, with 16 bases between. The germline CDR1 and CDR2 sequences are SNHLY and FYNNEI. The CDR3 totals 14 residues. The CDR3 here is CASKMEYSDYEQYF. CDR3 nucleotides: TGTGCCAGCAAGATGGAGTACTCCGACTACGAGCAGTACTTC.

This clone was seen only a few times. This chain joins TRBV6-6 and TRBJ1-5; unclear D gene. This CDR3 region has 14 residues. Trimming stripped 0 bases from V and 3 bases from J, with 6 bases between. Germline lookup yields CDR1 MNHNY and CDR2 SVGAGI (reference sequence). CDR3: CASSYSALNQPQHF. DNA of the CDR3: TGTGCCAGCAGTTACTCGGCCCTCAATCAGCCCCAGCATTTT.

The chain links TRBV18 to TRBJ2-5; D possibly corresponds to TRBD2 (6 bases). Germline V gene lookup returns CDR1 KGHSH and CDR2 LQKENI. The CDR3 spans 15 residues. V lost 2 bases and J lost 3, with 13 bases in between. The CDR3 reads CASSPNSGVKETQYF. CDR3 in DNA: TGTGCCAGCTCACCAAATAGCGGAGTTAAAGAGACCCAGTACTTC.

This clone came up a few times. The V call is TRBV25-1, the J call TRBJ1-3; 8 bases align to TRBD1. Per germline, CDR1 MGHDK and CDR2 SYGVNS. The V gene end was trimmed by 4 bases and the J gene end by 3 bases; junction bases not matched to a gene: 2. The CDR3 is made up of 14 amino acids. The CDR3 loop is CASSAGGGGNTIYF. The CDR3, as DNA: TGTGCCAGCAGTGCAGGGGGCGGTGGAAACACCATATATTTT.

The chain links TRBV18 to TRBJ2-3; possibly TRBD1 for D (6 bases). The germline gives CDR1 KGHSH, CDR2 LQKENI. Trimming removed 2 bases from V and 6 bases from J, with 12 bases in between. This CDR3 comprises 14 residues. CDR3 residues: CASSPGTQGDTQYF. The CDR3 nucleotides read TGTGCCAGCTCACCAGGGACACAGGGCGATACGCAGTATTTT.

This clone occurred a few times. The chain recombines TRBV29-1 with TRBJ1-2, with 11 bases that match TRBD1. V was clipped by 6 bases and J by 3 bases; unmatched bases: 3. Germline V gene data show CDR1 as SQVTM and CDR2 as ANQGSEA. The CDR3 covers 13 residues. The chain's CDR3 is CSVGQGAYYGYTF. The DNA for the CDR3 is TGCAGCGTCGGACAGGGGGCCTACTATGGCTACACCTTC.

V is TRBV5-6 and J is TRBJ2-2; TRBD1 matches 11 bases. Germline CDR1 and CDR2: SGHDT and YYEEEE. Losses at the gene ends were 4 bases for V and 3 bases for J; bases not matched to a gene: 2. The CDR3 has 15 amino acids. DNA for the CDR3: TGTGCCAGCAGCGGACAGGGGGCTGACACCGGGGAGCTGTTTTTT. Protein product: CASSGQGADTGELFF.

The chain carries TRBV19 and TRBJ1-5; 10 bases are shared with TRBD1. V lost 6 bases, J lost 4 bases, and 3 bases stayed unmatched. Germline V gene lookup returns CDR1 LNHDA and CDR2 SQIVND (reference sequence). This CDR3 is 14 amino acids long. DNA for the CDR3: TGTGCCAGTAGATGGACAGGGGGAAATCAGCCCCAGCATTTT. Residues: CASRWTGGNQPQHF.

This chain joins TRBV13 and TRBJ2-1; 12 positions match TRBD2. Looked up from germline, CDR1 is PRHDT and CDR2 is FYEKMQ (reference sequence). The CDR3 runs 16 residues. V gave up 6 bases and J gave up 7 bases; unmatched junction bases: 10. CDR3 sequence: CASSSLAGGSGNEQFF. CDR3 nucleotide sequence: TGTGCCAGCAGTTCGCTAGCGGGAGGGTCAGGGAATGAGCAGTTCTTC.

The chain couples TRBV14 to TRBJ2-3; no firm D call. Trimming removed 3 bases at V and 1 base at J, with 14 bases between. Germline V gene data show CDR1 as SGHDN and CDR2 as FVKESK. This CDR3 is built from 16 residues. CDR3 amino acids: CASSQFPSSGTDTQYF. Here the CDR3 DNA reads TGTGCCAGCAGCCAGTTCCCTTCGAGCGGCACAGATACGCAGTATTTT. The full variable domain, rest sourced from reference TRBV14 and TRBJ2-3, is EAGVTQFPSHSVIEKGQTVTLRCDPISGHDNLYWYRRVMGKEIKFLLHFVKESKQDESGMPNNRFLAERTGGTYSTLKVQPAELEDSGVYFCASSQFPSSGTDTQYFGPGTRLTVL.